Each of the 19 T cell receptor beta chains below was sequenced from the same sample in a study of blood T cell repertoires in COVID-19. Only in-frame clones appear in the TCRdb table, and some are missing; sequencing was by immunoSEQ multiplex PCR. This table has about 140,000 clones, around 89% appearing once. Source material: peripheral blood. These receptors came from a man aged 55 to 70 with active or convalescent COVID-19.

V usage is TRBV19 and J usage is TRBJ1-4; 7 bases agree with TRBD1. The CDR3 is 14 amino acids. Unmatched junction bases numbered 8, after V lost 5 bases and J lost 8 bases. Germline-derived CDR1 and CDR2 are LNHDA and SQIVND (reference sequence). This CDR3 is CASSQTGVGEKLFF. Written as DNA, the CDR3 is TGTGCCAGTAGTCAAACAGGGGTTGGAGAAAAACTGTTTTTT.

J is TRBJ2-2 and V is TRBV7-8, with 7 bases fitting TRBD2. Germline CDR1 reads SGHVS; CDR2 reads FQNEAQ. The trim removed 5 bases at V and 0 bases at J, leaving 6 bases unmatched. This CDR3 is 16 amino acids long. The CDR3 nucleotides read TGTGCCAGCAGCACACTAGCGCGCGCGAACACCGGGGAGCTGTTTTTT. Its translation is CASSTLARANTGELFF.

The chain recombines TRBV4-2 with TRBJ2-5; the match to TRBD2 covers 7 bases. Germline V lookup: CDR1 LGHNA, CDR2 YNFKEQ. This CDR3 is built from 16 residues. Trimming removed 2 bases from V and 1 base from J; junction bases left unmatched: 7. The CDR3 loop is CASSQPGRGFQETQYF. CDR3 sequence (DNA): TGTGCCAGCAGCCAACCCGGGCGGGGGTTCCAAGAGACCCAGTACTTC.

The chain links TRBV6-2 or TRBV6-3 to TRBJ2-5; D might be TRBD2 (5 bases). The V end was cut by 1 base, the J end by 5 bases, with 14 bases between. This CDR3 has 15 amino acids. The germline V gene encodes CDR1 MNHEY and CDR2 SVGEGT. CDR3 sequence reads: CASSYFSADVETQYF. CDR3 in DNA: TGTGCCAGCAGTTACTTTAGCGCCGACGTGGAGACCCAGTACTTC.

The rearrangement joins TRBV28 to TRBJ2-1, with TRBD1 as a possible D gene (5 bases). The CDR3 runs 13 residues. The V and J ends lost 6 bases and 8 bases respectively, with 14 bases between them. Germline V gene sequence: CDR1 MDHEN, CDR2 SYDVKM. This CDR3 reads CASRSGLYHEQFF. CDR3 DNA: TGTGCCAGCAGATCAGGGCTTTACCATGAGCAGTTCTTC.

CDR3: CAWSPQGSTSPLHF. Here the CDR3 DNA reads TGTGCCTGGAGCCCACAGGGATCTACTTCACCCCTCCACTTT. V and J are TRBV30 and TRBJ1-6; D is possibly TRBD1 (6 bases). Trimming cost V 3 bases and J 9 bases, with 15 bases left between them. The CDR3 consists of 14 residues. The V gene's germline CDR1 is GTSNPN and CDR2 SVGIG (reference sequence).

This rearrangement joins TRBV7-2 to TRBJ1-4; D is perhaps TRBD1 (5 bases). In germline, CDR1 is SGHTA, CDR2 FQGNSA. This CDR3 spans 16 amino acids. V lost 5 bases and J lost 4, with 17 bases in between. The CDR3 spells CASSRGGWRLNEKLFF. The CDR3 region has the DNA TGTGCCAGCAGCCGGGGGGGATGGCGCCTTAATGAAAAACTGTTTTTT.

DNA of the CDR3: TGTGCTAGTGGTTTGACCGGGACAGGGGTCTACAATGAGCAGTTCTTC. Translated: CASGLTGTGVYNEQFF. V usage is TRBV12-5 and J usage is TRBJ2-1, with 10 bases aligning to TRBD1. The CDR3 is 16 residues long. V shed 2 bases, J shed 3 bases, and the junction held 4 bases outside the gene matches. Germline assignment: CDR1 LGHNT and CDR2 FRNRAP. The full variable domain, in which reference TRBV12-5 and TRBJ2-1 provide the parts outside the CDR3, is DARVTQTPRHKVTEMGQEVTMRCQPILGHNTVFWYRQTMMQGLELLAYFRNRAPLDDSGMPKDRFSAEMPDATLATLKIQPSEPRDSAVYFCASGLTGTGVYNEQFFGPGTRLTVL.

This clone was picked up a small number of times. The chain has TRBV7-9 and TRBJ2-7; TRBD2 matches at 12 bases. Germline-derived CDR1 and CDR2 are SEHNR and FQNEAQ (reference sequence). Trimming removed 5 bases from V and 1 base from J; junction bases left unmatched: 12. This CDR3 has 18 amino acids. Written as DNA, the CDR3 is TGTGCCAGCAGCCCACGGACTAGCGGGGTGAAACCATCCTACGAGCAGTACTTC. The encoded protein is CASSPRTSGVKPSYEQYF.

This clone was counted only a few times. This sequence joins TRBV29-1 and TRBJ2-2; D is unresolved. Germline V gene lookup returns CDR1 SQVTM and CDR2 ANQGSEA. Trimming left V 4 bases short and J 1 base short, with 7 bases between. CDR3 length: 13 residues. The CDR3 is CSVGRRNTGELFF. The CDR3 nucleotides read TGCAGCGTTGGGCGGAGGAACACCGGGGAGCTGTTTTTT.

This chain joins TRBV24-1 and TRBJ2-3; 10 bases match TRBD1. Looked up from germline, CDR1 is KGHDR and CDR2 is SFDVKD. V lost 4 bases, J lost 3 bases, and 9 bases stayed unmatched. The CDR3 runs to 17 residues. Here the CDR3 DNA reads TGTGCCACCAGTGACAATGCTGCGGGACAGGGGACAGATACGCAGTATTTT. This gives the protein CATSDNAAGQGTDTQYF.

As DNA, the CDR3 is TGTGCCAGCAGTTTATCGACAGGGACCAAAACAGATACGCAGTATTTT. It is translated as CASSLSTGTKTDTQYF. V and J are TRBV27 and TRBJ2-3, with 7 bases matching TRBD1. This CDR3 region has 16 residues. CDR1 and CDR2 from the germline V gene are MNHEY and SMNVEV (reference sequence). The J segment lost 3 bases and the V segment lost 0 bases, leaving 6 bases of the junction unmatched.

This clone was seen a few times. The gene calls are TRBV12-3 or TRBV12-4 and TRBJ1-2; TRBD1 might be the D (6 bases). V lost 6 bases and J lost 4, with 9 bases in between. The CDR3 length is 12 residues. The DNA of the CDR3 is TGTGCCAGCAGGCAGGGGCTCTATGGCTACACCTTC. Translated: CASRQGLYGYTF.

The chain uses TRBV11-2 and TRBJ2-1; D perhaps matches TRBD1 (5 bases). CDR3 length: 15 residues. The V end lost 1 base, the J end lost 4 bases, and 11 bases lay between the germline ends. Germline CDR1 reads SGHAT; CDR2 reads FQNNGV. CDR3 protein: CASSLGPDTYNEQFF. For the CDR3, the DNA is TGTGCCAGCAGCTTAGGCCCGGACACATACAATGAGCAGTTCTTC.

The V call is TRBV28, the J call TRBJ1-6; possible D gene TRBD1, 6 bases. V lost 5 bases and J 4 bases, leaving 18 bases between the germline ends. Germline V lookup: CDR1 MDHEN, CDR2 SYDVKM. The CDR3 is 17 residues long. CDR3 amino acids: CASSRPGGLKYNSPLHF. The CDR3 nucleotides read TGTGCCAGCAGTCGCCCCGGGGGGCTTAAGTATAATTCACCCCTCCACTTT.

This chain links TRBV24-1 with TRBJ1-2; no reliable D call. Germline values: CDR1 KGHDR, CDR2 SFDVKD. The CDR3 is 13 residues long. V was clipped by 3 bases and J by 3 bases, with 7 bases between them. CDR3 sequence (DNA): TGTGCCACCAGTGATGAGGGTTACTATGGCTACACCTTC. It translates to CATSDEGYYGYTF.

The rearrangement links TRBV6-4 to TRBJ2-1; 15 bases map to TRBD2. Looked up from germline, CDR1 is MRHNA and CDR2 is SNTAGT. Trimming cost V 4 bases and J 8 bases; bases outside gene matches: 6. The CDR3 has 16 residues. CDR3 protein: CASSASGLAGGDEQFF. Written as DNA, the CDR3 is TGTGCCAGCAGTGCCTCAGGACTAGCGGGAGGGGATGAGCAGTTCTTC.

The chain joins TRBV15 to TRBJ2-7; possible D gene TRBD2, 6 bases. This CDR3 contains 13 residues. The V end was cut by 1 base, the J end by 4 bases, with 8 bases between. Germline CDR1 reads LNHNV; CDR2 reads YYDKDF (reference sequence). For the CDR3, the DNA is TGTGCCACCAGCAGAGGGGCGGGATACGAGCAGTACTTC. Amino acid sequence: CATSRGAGYEQYF.

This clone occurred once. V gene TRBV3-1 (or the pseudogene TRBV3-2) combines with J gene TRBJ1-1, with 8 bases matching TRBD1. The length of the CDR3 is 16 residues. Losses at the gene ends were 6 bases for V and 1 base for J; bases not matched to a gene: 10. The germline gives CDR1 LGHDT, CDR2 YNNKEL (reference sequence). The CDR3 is CASSAGGGSGNTEAFF. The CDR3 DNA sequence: TGTGCCAGCAGTGCAGGGGGCGGATCGGGGAACACTGAAGCTTTCTTT.